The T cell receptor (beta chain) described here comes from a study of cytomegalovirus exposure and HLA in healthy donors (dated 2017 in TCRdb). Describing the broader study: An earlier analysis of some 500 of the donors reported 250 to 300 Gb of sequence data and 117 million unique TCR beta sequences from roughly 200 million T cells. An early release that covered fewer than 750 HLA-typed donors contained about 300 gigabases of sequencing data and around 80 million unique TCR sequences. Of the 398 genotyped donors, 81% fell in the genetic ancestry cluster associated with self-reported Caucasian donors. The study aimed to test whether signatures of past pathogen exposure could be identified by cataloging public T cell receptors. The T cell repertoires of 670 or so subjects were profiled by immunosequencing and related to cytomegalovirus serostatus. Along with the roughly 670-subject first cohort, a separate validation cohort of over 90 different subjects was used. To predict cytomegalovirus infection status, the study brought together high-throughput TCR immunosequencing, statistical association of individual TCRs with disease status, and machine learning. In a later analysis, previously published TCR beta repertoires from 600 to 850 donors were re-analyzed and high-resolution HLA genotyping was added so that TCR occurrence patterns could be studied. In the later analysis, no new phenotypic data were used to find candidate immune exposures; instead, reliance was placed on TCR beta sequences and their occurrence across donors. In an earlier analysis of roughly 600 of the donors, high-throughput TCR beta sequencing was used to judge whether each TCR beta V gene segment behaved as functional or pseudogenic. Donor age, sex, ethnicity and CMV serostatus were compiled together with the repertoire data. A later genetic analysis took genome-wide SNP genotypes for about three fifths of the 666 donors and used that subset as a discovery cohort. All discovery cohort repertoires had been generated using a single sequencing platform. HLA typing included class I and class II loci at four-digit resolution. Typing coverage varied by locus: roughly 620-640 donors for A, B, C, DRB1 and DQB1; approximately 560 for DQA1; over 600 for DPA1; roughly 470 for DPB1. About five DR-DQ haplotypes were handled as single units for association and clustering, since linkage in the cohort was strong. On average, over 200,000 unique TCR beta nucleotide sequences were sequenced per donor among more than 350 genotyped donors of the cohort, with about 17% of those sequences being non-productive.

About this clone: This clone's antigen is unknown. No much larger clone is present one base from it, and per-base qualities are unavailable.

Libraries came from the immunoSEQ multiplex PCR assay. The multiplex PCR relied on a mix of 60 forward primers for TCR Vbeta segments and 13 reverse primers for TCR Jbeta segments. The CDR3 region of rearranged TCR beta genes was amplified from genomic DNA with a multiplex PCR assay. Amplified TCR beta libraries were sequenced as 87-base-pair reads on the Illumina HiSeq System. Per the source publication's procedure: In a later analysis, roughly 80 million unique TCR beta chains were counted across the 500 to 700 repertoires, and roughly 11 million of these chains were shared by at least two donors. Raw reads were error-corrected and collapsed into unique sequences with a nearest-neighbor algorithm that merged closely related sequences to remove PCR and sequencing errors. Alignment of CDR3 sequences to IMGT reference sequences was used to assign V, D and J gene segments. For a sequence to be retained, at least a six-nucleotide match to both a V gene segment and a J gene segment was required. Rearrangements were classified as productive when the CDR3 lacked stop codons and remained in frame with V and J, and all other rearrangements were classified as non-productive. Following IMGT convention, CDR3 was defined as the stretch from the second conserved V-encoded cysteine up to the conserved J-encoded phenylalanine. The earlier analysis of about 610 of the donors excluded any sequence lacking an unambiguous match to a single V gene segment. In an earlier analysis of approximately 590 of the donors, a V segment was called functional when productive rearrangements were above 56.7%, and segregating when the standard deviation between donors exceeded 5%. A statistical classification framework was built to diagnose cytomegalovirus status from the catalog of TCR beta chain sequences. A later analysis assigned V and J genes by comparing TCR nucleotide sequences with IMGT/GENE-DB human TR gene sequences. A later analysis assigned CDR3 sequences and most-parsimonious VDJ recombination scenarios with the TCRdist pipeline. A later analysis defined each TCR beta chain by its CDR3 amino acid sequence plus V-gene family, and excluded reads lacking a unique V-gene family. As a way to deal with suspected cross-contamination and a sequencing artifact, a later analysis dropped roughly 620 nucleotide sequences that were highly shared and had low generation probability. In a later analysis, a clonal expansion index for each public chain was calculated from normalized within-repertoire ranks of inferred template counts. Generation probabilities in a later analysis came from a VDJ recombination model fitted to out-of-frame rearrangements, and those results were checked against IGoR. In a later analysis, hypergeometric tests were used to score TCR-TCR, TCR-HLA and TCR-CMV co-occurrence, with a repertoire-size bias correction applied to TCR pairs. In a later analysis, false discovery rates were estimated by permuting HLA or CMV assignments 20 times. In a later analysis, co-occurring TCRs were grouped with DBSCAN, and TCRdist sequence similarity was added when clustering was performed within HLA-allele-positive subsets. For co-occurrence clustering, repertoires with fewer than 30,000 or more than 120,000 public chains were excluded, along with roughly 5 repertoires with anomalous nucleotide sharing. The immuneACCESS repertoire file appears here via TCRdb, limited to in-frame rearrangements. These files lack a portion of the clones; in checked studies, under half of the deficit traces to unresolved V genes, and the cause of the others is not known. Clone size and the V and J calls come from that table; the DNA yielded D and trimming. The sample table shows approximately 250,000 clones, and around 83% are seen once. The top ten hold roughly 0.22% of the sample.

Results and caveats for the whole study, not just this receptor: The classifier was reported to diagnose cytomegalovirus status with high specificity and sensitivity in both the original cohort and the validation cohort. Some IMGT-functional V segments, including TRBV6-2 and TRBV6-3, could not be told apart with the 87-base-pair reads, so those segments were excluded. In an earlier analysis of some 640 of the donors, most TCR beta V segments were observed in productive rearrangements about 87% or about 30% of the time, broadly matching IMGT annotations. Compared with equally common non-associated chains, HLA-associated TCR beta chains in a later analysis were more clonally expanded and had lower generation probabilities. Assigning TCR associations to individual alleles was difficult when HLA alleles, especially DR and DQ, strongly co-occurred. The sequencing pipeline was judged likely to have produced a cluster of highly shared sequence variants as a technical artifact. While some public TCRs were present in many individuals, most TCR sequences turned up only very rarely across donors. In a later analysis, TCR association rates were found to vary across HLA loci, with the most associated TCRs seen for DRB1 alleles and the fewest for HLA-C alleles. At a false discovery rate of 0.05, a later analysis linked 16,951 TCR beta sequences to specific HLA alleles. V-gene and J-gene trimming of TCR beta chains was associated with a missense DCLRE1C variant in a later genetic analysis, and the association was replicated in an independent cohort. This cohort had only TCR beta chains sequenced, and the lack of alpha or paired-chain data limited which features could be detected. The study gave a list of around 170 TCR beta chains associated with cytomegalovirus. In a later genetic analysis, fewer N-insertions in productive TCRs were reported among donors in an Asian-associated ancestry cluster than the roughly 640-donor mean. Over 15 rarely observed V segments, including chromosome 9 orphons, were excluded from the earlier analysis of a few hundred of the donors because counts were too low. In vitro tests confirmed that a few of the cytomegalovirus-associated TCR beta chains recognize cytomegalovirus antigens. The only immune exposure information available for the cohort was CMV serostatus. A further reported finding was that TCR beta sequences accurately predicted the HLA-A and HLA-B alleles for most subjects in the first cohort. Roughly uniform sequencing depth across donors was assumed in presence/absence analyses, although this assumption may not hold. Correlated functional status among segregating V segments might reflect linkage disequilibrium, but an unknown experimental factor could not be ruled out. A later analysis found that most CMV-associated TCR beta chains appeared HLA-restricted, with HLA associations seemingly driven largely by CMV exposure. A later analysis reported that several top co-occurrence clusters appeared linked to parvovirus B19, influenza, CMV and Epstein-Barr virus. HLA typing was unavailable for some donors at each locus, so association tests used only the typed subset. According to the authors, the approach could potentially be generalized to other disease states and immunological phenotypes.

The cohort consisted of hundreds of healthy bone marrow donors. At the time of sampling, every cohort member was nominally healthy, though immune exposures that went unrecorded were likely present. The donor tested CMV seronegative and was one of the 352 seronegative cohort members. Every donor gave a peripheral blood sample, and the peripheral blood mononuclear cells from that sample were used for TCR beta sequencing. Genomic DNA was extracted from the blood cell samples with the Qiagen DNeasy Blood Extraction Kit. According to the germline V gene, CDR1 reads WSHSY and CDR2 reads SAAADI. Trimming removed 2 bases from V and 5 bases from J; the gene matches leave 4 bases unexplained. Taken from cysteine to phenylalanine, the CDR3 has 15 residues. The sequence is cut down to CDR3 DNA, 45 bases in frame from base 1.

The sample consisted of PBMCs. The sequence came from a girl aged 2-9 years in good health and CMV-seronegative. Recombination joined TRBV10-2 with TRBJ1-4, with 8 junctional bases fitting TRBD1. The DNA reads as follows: TGCGCCAGCAGTGAGGACAGGGGCCTCAATGAAAAACTGTTTTTT. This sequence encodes CASSEDRGLNEKLFF.